This paragraph reports one T cell receptor beta chain. Its antigen is unknown. Base-call qualities are not available, and no considerably larger clone is one nucleotide away. The data belong to a study of preoperative IRX-2 immunotherapy in early breast cancer (dated by TCRdb to between 2019 and 2020). Preparation of the library involved the immunoSEQ multiplex PCR assay. TCRdb re-hosts the immuneACCESS table, in-frame sequences only. Its copies lack some clones; in the studies checked, an unresolved V gene accounts for under half of them, and the cause for the rest is not known. The sample has roughly 43,000 clones on record, about 94% of them singletons. More than 1.5% of the sample belongs to the ten largest clones. What the treatment or condition label conveys for this sample: preoperative locoregional IRX-2 cytokine immunotherapy. The samples were obtained from a phase Ib study that tested preoperative, locoregional IRX-2 cytokine immunotherapy designed to prime immune responses. Patients with early-stage breast cancer who were given IRX-2 before surgery served as donors.

Reading from cysteine to phenylalanine, the CDR3 counts 15 amino acids. Left in the record is the CDR3 DNA by itself, 45 bases read in frame from the first base. V is clipped by 3 bases and J by 3 bases, and the sequence between their germline boundaries is 15 bases long. According to the germline V gene, CDR1 reads MDHEN and CDR2 reads SYDVKM. The chain links TRBV28 with TRBJ2-7, with TRBD2 as a weak D call on 5 bases. This TCR was sampled from a human donor with breast cancer. The sequencing used tumor tissue, collected after IRX-2 immunotherapy. The DNA sequence is TGTGCCAGCAGTTTCCGACCTAAAGAGGGCTACGAGCAGTACTTC. Its translation is CASSFRPKEGYEQYF.